This T cell receptor beta chain was sequenced during a study of identical twins listed by TCRdb under 2016. Study-level background: To test whether fetal clonotypes persist, the study used deep sequencing on TCR alpha and beta repertoires from monozygotic twins, unrelated adults of various ages, and cord blood. To rule out contamination, the twin experiments were replicated at different times with different library preparation protocols.

On this clonotype itself: The antigen it binds to is not known. Qualities for individual bases were not recorded, and no much larger clone is one base off.

Overall study outcomes, separate from this receptor: Recombination models systematically underestimated out-of-frame TCR alpha sharing in monozygotic twins but agreed with sharing between unrelated individuals. Because the same donors could not be followed over many years, conclusions were based on cross-sectional statistical analysis. Compared with coincidental sharing between unrelated individuals, an excess of low generation-probability sequences was observed among out-of-frame TCR alpha sequences shared between twins. Zero-insertion analyses could be partly confounded by invariant T cells such as MAIT and iNKT, although diverse VJ usage argued against such confounding for most clonotypes. Abundant cord blood beta clonotypes carried fewer insertions; young adult naive repertoires showed a weaker similar trend, while memory repertoires showed none. Excess twin sharing in beta out-of-frame sequences was weaker because fewer shared sequences lowered the signal-to-noise ratio.

CDR1 and CDR2 were assigned from the germline V gene as SGHRS and YFSETQ. Taken from cysteine to phenylalanine, the CDR3 has 12 residues. The entry retains the CDR3 DNA only, 36 bases that are in frame from base 1. V loses 4 bases of germline sequence and J loses 5 bases, and the interval between the two ends is 9 bases. Every donor in the study was a healthy Caucasian. The twin cohort comprised three pairs of female monozygotic twins, all aged roughly 18 to 29 years. Positive isolation kits from Invitrogen were used to isolate the CD4+ and CD8+ T cell populations. Receptor libraries were prepared by 5' RACE. The instrument given in TCRdb is Illumina HiSeq 2000. A universal primer binding site was introduced by template switching, and a unique molecular identifier was present in the final cDNA, enabling accurate counting of TCR cDNA molecules. Specific primers in the conserved constant-segment region were used to synthesize first-strand cDNA for the TCR alpha and beta chains. To control for contamination, each cDNA library was double barcoded with a SMART-Mk sample barcode plus Illumina barcodes. TruSeq adapter sequences and Illumina sample barcodes were added in two successive PCR steps. The Illumina HiSeq platform was used with custom primers to sequence TCR alpha and beta cDNA libraries. On the study's bioinformatics: MiGEC processed the raw reads to extract unique molecular identifiers, while MiXCR was used to determine the CDR3 positions. For each individual, recombination models were inferred using an EM algorithm with the repgenHMM and IGoR tools. The analysis of shared clonotypes was done with the tcR package in R, with sharing normalized by the product of cloneset sizes. Out-of-frame nonproductive sequences were analyzed to study raw recombination free of thymic and clonal selection effects. In TCRdb, the public reads were trimmed at Q25 with fastp and aligned with MiXCR, with productive beta chains retained. Duplicate CDR3 protein sequences are folded into a single record with the most common DNA and genes. The V and J calls follow TCRdb's processing rather than the paper's. Recorded for this sample are fewer than 500,000 distinct CDR3 sequences; approximately 14% of them occurred a single time. The ten biggest clones cover approximately 0.9% of the sample.

The data also belong to a second study, concerning yellow fever vaccine responses in identical twins. That second publication adds: According to the authors, in identical twins the way T cells responded to vaccination appeared partly convergent and partly personalized. In identical twins, the study followed T cell clones that responded to the vaccine with precision.

Recombination linked TRBV5-1 to TRBJ2-5; confidence is insufficient to name the D gene. This TCR was recovered from a young woman in good health. The sample taken for sequencing was CD4+ T cells sorted from blood. The nucleotides read TGCGCCAGCAGCCGGACCCTTGAGACCCAGTACTTC. This sequence encodes CASSRTLETQYF.